A selection of T cell receptor beta chains follows, all from one sample in a study of T cell changes during pregnancy in multiple sclerosis. The data were produced by immunoSEQ multiplex PCR, yet TCRdb's version contains in-frame clones alone and is incomplete. Of some 64,000 clones listed, approximately 92% are singletons. This specimen consisted of peripheral blood, obtained in the first trimester of pregnancy. The receptors originated from a female donor with multiple sclerosis, enrolled in a pregnancy study. Both conserved end residues are part of each CDR3. The order of the fields is CDR3 DNA, CDR3 protein, D gene, clone size, J gene, V gene. D genes are given only for firm matches. Rows may omit the clone size; those that give it use once, few, many or a size class.

TGTGCCAGCAGTTACGGACAGGGGAGGTATGAGACCCAGTACTTC	CASSYGQGRYETQYF	TRBD1	-	TRBJ2-5	TRBV27
TGTGCCAGCGTACCCTACAGGCCCGTGACTGAAGCTTTCTTT	CASVPYRPVTEAFF	-	-	TRBJ1-1	TRBV7-2
TGTGCCAGTAGTAGGGGGACTACCTACGAGCAGTACTTC	CASSRGTTYEQYF	TRBD2	-	TRBJ2-7	TRBV19
TGTGCCAGCAGCTTAAAAGCCAGGTCGAACTATGGCTACACCTTC	CASSLKARSNYGYTF	-	-	TRBJ1-2	TRBV7-2
TGTGCCAGTAGTATAGGGTCTGCGGCGAACACTGAAGCTTTCTTT	CASSIGSAANTEAFF	-	-	TRBJ1-1	TRBV19
TGCGCCAGCAGCCAAGATCGCGGGGCGCGAGGCTACACCTTC	CASSQDRGARGYTF	-	-	TRBJ1-2	TRBV4-1
TGTGCCAGCACCCCCGGGACTAGCGGGAACAATGAGCAGTTCTTC	CASTPGTSGNNEQFF	TRBD2	once	TRBJ2-1	TRBV27
TGTGCCAGCAGCTTCCGACTAGCAGGAGGGTACGAGCAGTACTTC	CASSFRLAGGYEQYF	TRBD2	once	TRBJ2-7	TRBV5-8
TGTGCCAGCAGCTTAGGAGGAAACACTGAAGCTTTCTTT	CASSLGGNTEAFF	-	-	TRBJ1-1	TRBV11-3
TGTGCCAGTCAGACAGGGAGAAACACCATATATTTT	CASQTGRNTIYF	TRBD1	-	TRBJ1-3	TRBV19
TGTGCCACCAGCAGATCCCGATTCGGACAGAGATCGACTCAGCCCCAGCATTTT	CATSRSRFGQRSTQPQHF	-	-	TRBJ1-5	TRBV15
TGTGCCAGCAGCTTATGGAGCACTCCTGCGGAGACCCAGTACTTC	CASSLWSTPAETQYF	-	-	TRBJ2-5	TRBV11-1
TGCGCCAGCAGGGGACTAGCGGGTACGCAGTACTTC	CASRGLAGTQYF	TRBD2	-	TRBJ2-7	TRBV10-2
TGTGCCATCAGCGAACTGGACAGGGGAAACGAGCAGTACTTC	CAISELDRGNEQYF	TRBD1	-	TRBJ2-7	TRBV10-3
TGTGCCAGCAGCCCGGCCCCAGCAGGCTACGAGCAGTACTTC	CASSPAPAGYEQYF	-	-	TRBJ2-7	TRBV5-5
TGTGCCAGCAGTTTAGCCAGGCAGAACAATGAGCAGTTCTTC	CASSLARQNNEQFF	-	-	TRBJ2-1	TRBV27
TGTGCCAGCAGGGCCACTACCCTGGAGACCCAGTACTTC	CASRATTLETQYF	-	-	TRBJ2-5	TRBV2
TGTGCCAGCTCGGGTATCGGCGGGAGTGGTTACGAGCAGTACTTC	CASSGIGGSGYEQYF	TRBD2	-	TRBJ2-7	TRBV5-4
TGTGCCAGCGGGGAGAATCAGCCCCAGCATTTT	CASGENQPQHF	-	once	TRBJ1-5	TRBV7-8
TGTGCCAGCAGCTCCCAGGACAGGGTCAATGAGCAGTTCTTC	CASSSQDRVNEQFF	TRBD1	-	TRBJ2-1	TRBV7-9
TGTGCCAGCAGCCAGGCTTTCGAAGCGGAGGGTTCCTACGAGCAGTACTTC	CASSQAFEAEGSYEQYF	-	-	TRBJ2-7	TRBV11-3
TGCAGCGTCGGACTAGGGCAGGCCGGAAACACCATATATTTT	CSVGLGQAGNTIYF	-	-	TRBJ1-3	TRBV29-1
TGTGCCAGCAGCTCCCAGGAGGGGGAAAAACTGTTTTTT	CASSSQEGEKLFF	-	-	TRBJ1-4	TRBV7-6